Listed here are 16 T cell receptor beta chains from one sample, sequenced in a study of T and B cells in COVID-19 patients (TCRdb year 2020). TRB repertoires were amplified from roughly 250-500 ng of genomic DNA extracted from blood. Instrument on record: Illumina MiSeq. TRB rearrangements were amplified by multiplex PCR with BIOMED2 TRB-A/B primer pools. Using fastp at Q25 and MiXCR, TCRdb reprocessed the public reads and kept productive beta chains. Entries that share a CDR3 protein sequence are merged under the most common genes and DNA. Counted in this sample were approximately 9,500 distinct CDR3 sequences; 25% to 30% of them appeared once. Of the sample, 25% to 30% is held by the ten largest clones. The sequencing input was blood. These receptor sequences come from a human donor who had recovered from COVID-19.

This clonotype is medium-sized. V is TRBV6-5 and J is TRBJ2-7; D call uncertain. V was trimmed by 0 bases and J by 3 bases, leaving 12 bases between them. Germline CDR1 is MNHEY and CDR2 is SVGAGI. This CDR3 spans 15 amino acids. This CDR3 is CASSYSRPANYEQYF. The CDR3 DNA reads as TGTGCCAGCAGTTACTCGAGGCCGGCCAACTACGAGCAGTACTTC.

This clonotype is labeled as medium-sized. The rearrangement joins TRBV6-5 to TRBJ2-3; 7 bases are a match to TRBD1. The V gene's germline CDR1 is MNHEY and CDR2 SVGAGI. V lost 6 bases and J lost 4; bases outside the gene matches: 4. This CDR3 is built from 13 residues. CDR3 amino acids: CASSDRAADTQYF. DNA for the CDR3: TGTGCCAGCAGCGACAGGGCTGCAGATACGCAGTATTTT.

In its sample, this clonotype was seen a few times. The chain carries TRBV10-3 and TRBJ1-1; D gene uncertain. The CDR3 runs to 11 residues. The germline V and J ends were trimmed by 3 bases and 7 bases, with 6 bases remaining between them. Germline CDR1 ENHRY, CDR2 SYGVKD. The CDR3 protein is CAISDLVEAFF. The CDR3, as DNA: TGTGCCATCAGTGATTTGGTTGAAGCTTTCTTT.

Judged by abundance, this clonotype is medium-sized (0.01 to 0.1%). The genes are TRBV19 and TRBJ2-3; the match to TRBD1 covers 7 bases. The CDR3 covers 16 residues. Unmatched junction bases numbered 9, after V lost 5 bases and J lost 1 base. The V gene's germline CDR1 is LNHDA and CDR2 SQIVND (reference sequence). The CDR3 DNA follows: TGTGCCAGTAGTCCCGCAAGACAGGGAGGCACAGATACGCAGTATTTT. It encodes CASSPARQGGTDTQYF.

J is TRBJ1-4 and V is TRBV5-4; D not resolved. The CDR3 runs 14 residues. V lost 1 base to trimming and J lost 8 bases, with 12 bases between them. Germline V gives CDR1 SGHNT, CDR2 YYREEE (reference sequence). CDR3 protein: CASSLIDQQEKLFF. The CDR3 bases are TGTGCCAGCAGCTTGATCGACCAGCAGGAAAAACTGTTTTTT.

This clonotype was detected a few times. The chain combines TRBV15 with TRBJ1-2; D gene unclear. V lost 5 bases to trimming and J lost 2 bases, with 12 bases between them. The CDR3 runs 14 residues. CDR1 is LNHNV and CDR2 is YYDKDF in the germline V gene (reference sequence). The CDR3 sequence: CATSPLPGNYGYTF. CDR3 nucleotides: TGTGCCACCAGCCCCCTACCCGGGAACTATGGCTACACCTTC. Supplemented by reference TRBV15 and TRBJ1-2, the full variable domain reads DAMVIQNPRYQVTQFGKPVTLSCSQTLNHNVMYWYQQKSSQAPKLLFHYYDKDFNNEADTPDNFQSRRPNTSFCFLDIRSPGLGDTAMYLCATSPLPGNYGYTFGSGTRLTVV.

CDR3: CASSLWAGATNEKLFF. The CDR3, as DNA: TGTGCCAGCAGCTTATGGGCAGGCGCAACTAATGAAAAACTGTTTTTT. V usage is TRBV5-5 and J usage is TRBJ1-4; D gene ambiguous. V was trimmed by 2 bases and J by 0 bases, leaving 11 bases between them. Looked up from germline, CDR1 is SGHKS and CDR2 is YYEKEE (reference sequence). The CDR3 has 16 residues.

This clonotype has only a few counts. The chain recombines TRBV6-5 with TRBJ1-1; D is ambiguous. Trimming took 4 bases from V and 0 from J, leaving 12 bases between them. The CDR3 is 15 amino acids. Germline V lookup: CDR1 MNHEY, CDR2 SVGAGI. CDR3 amino acids: CASSSLGVMNTEAFF. In DNA form, the CDR3 reads TGTGCCAGCAGTTCACTCGGGGTTATGAACACTGAAGCTTTCTTT.

The rearrangement uses TRBV7-3 and TRBJ2-1, with 10 bases fitting TRBD2. V lost 5 bases to trimming and J lost 5 bases; unmatched junction nucleotides: 9. The CDR3 length is 16 residues. Germline V gives CDR1 SGHTA, CDR2 FQGTGA. CDR3 coding DNA: TGTGCCAGCAGCCAAACAGCGGGAGGGCCTAACAATGAGCAGTTCTTC. Translated, it gives CASSQTAGGPNNEQFF.

In regard to this clonotype: One junction end does not reproduce the germline sequence, and a read error may be involved. The V call is TRBV11-1, the J call TRBJ2-3; D gene ambiguous. The germline V gene has CDR1 SGHAT and CDR2 FQDESV (reference sequence). The CDR3 spans 15 residues. CDR3 sequence reads: CASSLRGRNTDTQYF. The CDR3 DNA reads as TGCGCCAGCAGCCTTCGAGGCAGAAACACAGATACGCAGTATTTT.

The CDR3 nucleotides read TGTGCCAGCAGCAGAGAGACCCAGTACTTC. It yields the protein CASSRETQYF. J is TRBJ2-5 and V is TRBV6-4; D ambiguous. Trimming took off 6 bases at V and 4 bases at J, with 3 bases between the two ends. This CDR3 region has 10 residues. Germline V gene sequence: CDR1 MRHNA, CDR2 SNTAGT.

By frequency in the sample, this clonotype is medium-sized. The J gene is TRBJ1-4, the V gene TRBV12-3 or TRBV12-4; tentatively, D is TRBD1 (5 bases). V was shortened by 4 bases and J by 8 bases, with 20 bases between the two germline ends. This CDR3 spans 16 amino acids. This CDR3 reads CASSYHGTGVNEKLFF. CDR3 bases: TGTGCCAGCAGTTATCATGGGACGGGGGTAAACGAAAAACTGTTTTTT.

This sequence joins TRBV20-1 and TRBJ2-1; TRBD2 agrees at 13 bases. The CDR3 runs to 17 residues. Unmatched junction bases numbered 12, after V lost 3 bases and J lost 7 bases. Germline CDR1 is DFQATT and CDR2 is SNEGSKA (reference sequence). CDR3 in DNA: TGCAGTGCTAGGGGGACTAGCGGGATTGTCTTAGGGAATGAGCAGTTCTTC. Amino acids: CSARGTSGIVLGNEQFF.

The V call is TRBV7-8, the J call TRBJ1-2; TRBD1 might be the D (6 bases). The ends were cut back, 4 bases at V and 7 bases at J, with 16 bases in the middle. Germline V lookup: CDR1 SGHVS, CDR2 FQNEAQ. This CDR3 has 14 amino acids. For the CDR3, the DNA is TGTGCCAGCAGCTCTACAGGGATGTCGGTTGGCTACACCTTC. Encoded protein: CASSSTGMSVGYTF.

This clonotype occurred many times. The chain has TRBV27 and TRBJ1-6; 11 bases fit TRBD1. The CDR3 is 16 amino acids. The V gene end was trimmed by 4 bases and the J gene end by 6 bases; junction bases not matched to a gene: 5. Germline V CDR1 and CDR2: MNHEY, SMNVEV (reference sequence). The CDR3 loop is CASSSAGQGANSPLHF. In nucleotides, the CDR3 is TGTGCCAGCAGTTCCGCCGGACAGGGGGCTAATTCACCCCTCCACTTT.

This clonotype is judged medium-sized. The chain uses TRBV29-1 and TRBJ1-1, with 8 bases lining up with TRBD1. V dropped 7 bases and J dropped 0; count of bases not matched to a gene: 7. This CDR3 spans 14 amino acids. Germline CDR1 and CDR2: SQVTM and ANQGSEA. The DNA for the CDR3 is TGCAGCGACCGACAGGGGTCCTTGAACACTGAAGCTTTCTTT. Amino acid sequence: CSDRQGSLNTEAFF.